This T cell receptor (beta chain) was captured by sequencing in a study of T cell changes during pregnancy in multiple sclerosis. A remark on this clone: This same CDR3 is encoded by further DNA sequences in the sample.

Data came from immunoSEQ multiplex PCR; TCRdb stores just in-frame clones and leaves some out. The repertoire holds about 31,000 clones, 90% seen once, with about 3.9% in the top ten. Deletions cut 1 base from V and 0 bases from J, with 7 bases between. This CDR3 spans 15 amino acids. Germline V CDR1 and CDR2: SEHNR, FQNEAQ (reference sequence). This chain joins TRBV7-9 and TRBJ2-1; perhaps TRBD1 as D (5 bases). The input for sequencing was CD8+ T cells from peripheral blood mononuclear cells, taken in the second trimester of pregnancy. The TCR originated in a female donor with multiple sclerosis, enrolled in a pregnancy study. CDR3 sequence (DNA): TGTGCCAGCAGCTTAGGGGGCGGCTCCTACAATGAGCAGTTCTTC. This encodes CASSLGGGSYNEQFF.